The 30 T cell receptor beta chains given below trace back to one sample, sequenced in a study of blood T cell repertoires in COVID-19. Generated by immunoSEQ multiplex PCR, the TCRdb table keeps only in-frame clones and is missing some. The data contain roughly 220,000 clones, around three quarters of them seen just once; the ten biggest clones take up around 5.4%. The sample comprised peripheral blood. The receptors derive from a woman in her sixties or seventies with acute or convalescent COVID-19.

V usage is TRBV27 and J usage is TRBJ1-2; 8 bases fit TRBD1. This CDR3 is built from 13 residues. The germline CDR1 and CDR2 sequences are MNHEY and SMNVEV (reference sequence). Trimming took 5 bases from V and 8 from J; bases not matched to a gene: 7. Here the CDR3 reads CASSDRDRYGYTF. Here the CDR3 DNA reads TGTGCCAGCAGTGACCGGGACAGGTACGGCTACACCTTC.

Written as DNA, the CDR3 is TGTGCCAGCAGTTCCGGGACTAGCAGTACTGAGCAGTTCTTC. It encodes CASSSGTSSTEQFF. V and J are TRBV2 and TRBJ2-1; 9 bases fit TRBD2. This CDR3 is 14 amino acids long. J was trimmed by 9 bases and V by 5 bases; bases with no gene match: 8. CDR1 and CDR2 from the germline V gene are SNHLY and FYNNEI.

This clone was seen at least ten times. The chain uses TRBV9 and TRBJ2-7, with 10 bases identical to TRBD2. Germline V gene sequence: CDR1 SGDLS, CDR2 YYNGEE. Trimming at V came to 4 bases and at J to 5 bases, leaving 6 bases not matched to a gene. The CDR3 extends over 14 amino acids. CDR3 protein: CASSTKGTSDEQYF. In DNA form, the CDR3 reads TGTGCCAGCAGCACCAAAGGGACTAGCGACGAGCAGTACTTC.

The V and J genes are TRBV6-5 and TRBJ1-2; 7 bases align to TRBD1. With 5 bases clipped from V and 8 bases from J, the junction kept 8 bases outside the gene matches. Germline lookup yields CDR1 MNHEY and CDR2 SVGAGI. CDR3 length: 13 amino acids. The CDR3 loop reads CASSPTGEGGYTF. The DNA of the CDR3 is TGTGCCAGCAGTCCAACAGGGGAAGGAGGCTACACCTTC.

The genes are TRBV9 and TRBJ2-2; D possibly corresponds to TRBD2 (6 bases). V was shortened by 5 bases and J by 6 bases, with 17 bases between the two germline ends. In germline, CDR1 is SGDLS, CDR2 YYNGEE. This CDR3 has 15 residues. In DNA form, the CDR3 reads TGTGCCAGCAGTGCCACTACTAGCCCCTCCGGGGAGCTGTTTTTT. It encodes CASSATTSPSGELFF. The entire variable domain, with the rest obtained from reference TRBV9 and TRBJ2-2, is as follows: DSGVTQTPKHLITATGQRVTLRCSPRSGDLSVYWYQQSLDQGLQFLIQYYNGEERAKGNILERFSAQQFPDLHSELNLSSLELGDSALYFCASSATTSPSGELFFGEGSRLTVL.

The CDR3 coding sequence is TGTGCCAGCTCAGAGCTCATGAACACTGAAGCTTTCTTT. Protein sequence: CASSELMNTEAFF. The chain uses TRBV18 and TRBJ1-1; D unresolved. Germline CDR1 is KGHSH and CDR2 is LQKENI. With 5 bases removed from V and 0 bases from J, the gap between germline ends came to 7 bases. CDR3 length equals 13 residues. Full variable domain (missing parts from reference TRBV18 and TRBJ1-1): NAGVMQNPRHLVRRRGQEARLRCSPMKGHSHVYWYRQLPEEGLKFMVYLQKENIIDESGMPKERFSAEFPKEGPSILRIQQVVRGDSAAYFCASSELMNTEAFFGQGTRLTVV.

The CDR3 coding sequence is TGTGCCAGTAGTATGTTCTCGACAGGGGGCCACCCCGGGGATACGCAGTATTTT. Protein product: CASSMFSTGGHPGDTQYF. The chain links TRBV19 to TRBJ2-3; 10 positions agree with TRBD1. Germline V gives CDR1 LNHDA, CDR2 SQIVND (reference sequence). J gave up 6 bases and V 3 bases, and 15 bases lay outside the gene matches. This CDR3 contains 18 residues.

The rearrangement joins TRBV11-3 to TRBJ1-1; 8 nucleotides line up with TRBD1. The CDR3 is made up of 14 amino acids. V gave up 2 bases and J gave up 4 bases; unmatched junction bases: 3. CDR1 SGHNT and CDR2 YENEEA come from the germline V gene. CDR3 amino acids: CASSLRGTGTEAFF. As DNA, the CDR3 is TGTGCCAGCAGCTTAAGGGGGACAGGCACTGAAGCTTTCTTT. Based on the CDR3 plus reference TRBV11-3 and TRBJ1-1, the full variable domain is EAGVVQSPRYKIIEKKQPVAFWCNPISGHNTLYWYLQNLGQGPELLIRYENEEAVDDSQLPKDRFSAERLKGVDSTLKIQPAELGDSAVYLCASSLRGTGTEAFFGQGTRLTVV.

CDR3 loop: CASSQADSSPYEQYF. The CDR3 nucleotides read TGCGCCAGCAGCCAAGCCGACAGTTCCCCCTACGAGCAGTACTTC. The rearrangement uses TRBV4-1 and TRBJ2-7, with D possibly being TRBD1 (5 bases). Germline V CDR1 and CDR2: MGHRA, YSYEKL. Trimming took 1 base from V and 2 from J, leaving 12 bases between them. CDR3 size: 15 residues.

This clone has at least ten counts. The gene calls are TRBV28 and TRBJ2-3; D is possibly TRBD2 (5 bases). Trimming removed 7 bases at V and 2 bases at J, with 16 bases between. The CDR3 loop spans 15 amino acids. Germline V gives CDR1 MDHEN, CDR2 SYDVKM. The CDR3 DNA sequence: TGTGCCAGCAACCCCGGCGTGGGAGACACAGATACGCAGTATTTT. Its protein is CASNPGVGDTDTQYF.

The CDR3 region has the DNA TGTGCCAGCAGCAAATTAGGGGAAGAGACCCAGTACTTC. Protein product: CASSKLGEETQYF. The chain combines TRBV21-1 with TRBJ2-5; the table's D call, TRBD1, has no DNA check behind it. TRBV21-1 is reported as a pseudogene. The CDR3 contains 13 residues.

The chain links TRBV5-1 to TRBJ2-7; a possible D gene is TRBD2 (6 bases). This CDR3 is built from 15 residues. Germline V gives CDR1 SGHRS, CDR2 YFSETQ. V was trimmed by 1 base and J by 4 bases, leaving 15 bases between them. The CDR3 DNA is TGCGCCAGCAGCTTGTCAACGGGAGCCATATACGAGCAGTACTTC. It encodes CASSLSTGAIYEQYF. Looking up the rest from reference TRBV5-1 and TRBJ2-7 gives the full variable domain: KAGVTQTPRYLIKTRGQQVTLSCSPISGHRSVSWYQQTPGQGLQFLFEYFSETQRNKGNFPGRFSGRQFSNSRSEMNVSTLELGDSALYLCASSLSTGAIYEQYFGPGTRLTVT.

The chain links TRBV5-1 to TRBJ1-1; D is possibly TRBD1 (5 bases). CDR1 is SGHRS, CDR2 YFSETQ, per germline. Trimming stripped 3 bases from V and 0 bases from J, with 15 bases between. The CDR3 totals 16 residues. The CDR3 coding sequence is TGCGCCAGCAGCTCGATCTCGGGGGGACTGAACACTGAAGCTTTCTTT. Translating it yields CASSSISGGLNTEAFF.

This sequence joins TRBV18 and TRBJ2-7; tentative D call: TRBD1 (6 bases). The V and J ends lost 3 bases and 2 bases respectively, with 11 bases between them. Per the germline V gene, CDR1 is KGHSH and CDR2 is LQKENI. The CDR3 runs to 14 residues. The CDR3 here is CASSPRQGTYEQYF. The CDR3 bases are TGTGCCAGCTCACCGCGGCAGGGGACCTACGAGCAGTACTTC.

This clone was picked up a small number of times. The CDR3 spells CAWTSGTDNYGYTF. CDR3 coding DNA: TGTGCCTGGACCTCCGGGACAGATAACTATGGCTACACCTTC. This chain links TRBV30 with TRBJ1-2, with 7 bases lining up with TRBD1. The CDR3 length is 14 residues. CDR1 is GTSNPN, CDR2 SVGIG, per germline (reference sequence). Trimming cost V 4 bases and J 1 base; bases outside gene matches: 6.

The chain joins TRBV4-2 to TRBJ2-3; 8 positions agree with TRBD1. Germline loops: CDR1 LGHNA, CDR2 YNFKEQ. J was trimmed by 3 bases and V by 1 base; bases with no gene match: 6. The CDR3 is made up of 16 amino acids. CDR3 coding DNA: TGTGCCAGCAGCCAAGGGGACAGGTTAGCAACAGATACGCAGTATTTT. Amino acid sequence: CASSQGDRLATDTQYF.

The genes are TRBV20-1 and TRBJ2-1, with 7 bases aligning to TRBD2. J gave up 0 bases and V 3 bases, and 5 bases lay outside the gene matches. The CDR3 length is 15 residues. CDR1 and CDR2 from the germline V gene are DFQATT and SNEGSKA (reference sequence). For the CDR3, the DNA is TGCAGTGCTAGTCCCTGGACTAGCTCCTACAATGAGCAGTTCTTC. The encoded protein is CSASPWTSSYNEQFF.

This clone was seen just once. The V call is TRBV6-6, the J call TRBJ2-4, with 7 bases lining up with TRBD2. Germline CDR1 is MNHNY and CDR2 is SVGAGI (reference sequence). Losses at the gene ends were 6 bases for V and 0 bases for J; bases not matched to a gene: 11. There are 17 residues in the CDR3. The DNA for the CDR3 is TGTGCCAGCAGCCGAGGAGGAGGGGAGGGAGCCAAAAACATTCAGTACTTC. Translated, it gives CASSRGGGEGAKNIQYF.

The rearrangement joins TRBV7-6 to TRBJ2-1; 13 bases agree with TRBD2. The ends lost 4 bases at V and 3 bases at J; junction bases unmatched: 9. The CDR3 sequence is 18 residues long. CDR1 is SGHVS and CDR2 is FNYEAQ in the germline V gene. CDR3 in DNA: TGTGCCAGCAGCTCCCTGGCCGGGACTAGCGGGAACTACAATGAGCAGTTCTTC. This gives the protein CASSSLAGTSGNYNEQFF.

The CDR3 reads CASSFGGAFTGELFF. In DNA form, the CDR3 reads TGTGCCAGCAGTTTCGGCGGGGCATTCACCGGGGAGCTGTTTTTT. The rearrangement links TRBV28 to TRBJ2-2; a weak D match, TRBD2 (6 bases). This CDR3 comprises 15 residues. V gave up 3 bases and J gave up 4 bases, with 12 bases separating them. The germline CDR1 and CDR2 sequences are MDHEN and SYDVKM.

The chain recombines TRBV11-1 with TRBJ2-4, with 11 bases that match TRBD1. Germline-derived CDR1 and CDR2 are SGHAT and FQDESV (reference sequence). The V and J ends lost 4 bases and 8 bases, in that order; junction bases with no gene match: 4. This CDR3 region has 14 residues. The CDR3 here is CASSSGTGGYIQYF. The CDR3, as DNA: TGTGCCAGCAGCTCAGGGACAGGGGGATACATTCAGTACTTC.

The genes are TRBV3-1 (or the pseudogene TRBV3-2) and TRBJ1-1, with D possibly matching TRBD1 (5 bases). The CDR3 covers 13 residues. Germline values: CDR1 LGHDT, CDR2 YNNKEL (reference sequence). Trimming pared 1 base from V and 6 bases from J, leaving 9 bases between. CDR3 sequence (DNA): TGTGCCAGCAGCCAAGTCGGGGGATCTGAAGCTTTCTTT. Amino acids: CASSQVGGSEAFF.

V is TRBV6-1 and J is TRBJ1-4; the D gene is possibly TRBD1 (6 bases). The CDR3 has 16 amino acids. V was pared by 0 bases and J by 8 bases, with 16 bases between. Germline values: CDR1 MNHNS, CDR2 SASEGT. CDR3 DNA sequence: TGTGCCAGCAGTGAAGCGCAGACAGGCCCCAGAGAAAAACTGTTTTTT. Translation gives CASSEAQTGPREKLFF.

This chain links TRBV7-2 with TRBJ1-2; D ambiguous. Trimming shortened V by 1 base and J by 0 bases, and 12 bases separated the two germline ends. The CDR3 has 16 residues. CDR1 and CDR2 (germline): SGHTA, FQGNSA. The CDR3 reads CASSLGGERSNYGYTF. For the CDR3, the DNA is TGTGCCAGCAGCTTAGGGGGAGAGAGATCTAACTATGGCTACACCTTC.

V is TRBV5-1 and J is TRBJ2-5; 7 bases align to TRBD2. Germline V gene lookup returns CDR1 SGHRS and CDR2 YFSETQ. The CDR3 has 13 amino acids. With 4 bases clipped from V and 4 bases from J, the junction kept 4 bases outside the gene matches. Here the CDR3 DNA reads TGCGCCAGCAGCACCCCGGGGGGAGAGACCCAGTACTTC. It translates to CASSTPGGETQYF. Complete variable domain (other parts from reference TRBV5-1 and TRBJ2-5): KAGVTQTPRYLIKTRGQQVTLSCSPISGHRSVSWYQQTPGQGLQFLFEYFSETQRNKGNFPGRFSGRQFSNSRSEMNVSTLELGDSALYLCASSTPGGETQYFGPGTRLLVL.

The genes are TRBV14 and TRBJ1-6; TRBD1 is a possible D gene (5 bases). Germline V gene lookup returns CDR1 SGHDN and CDR2 FVKESK. V lost 2 bases and J 1 base, leaving 9 bases between the germline ends. The CDR3 extends over 16 amino acids. CDR3: CASSQPGQSYNSPLHF. CDR3 coding DNA: TGTGCCAGCAGCCAACCCGGACAATCCTATAATTCACCCCTCCACTTT. Combining the CDR3 with reference TRBV14 and TRBJ1-6 gives the whole variable domain EAGVTQFPSHSVIEKGQTVTLRCDPISGHDNLYWYRRVMGKEIKFLLHFVKESKQDESGMPNNRFLAERTGGTYSTLKVQPAELEDSGVYFCASSQPGQSYNSPLHFGNGTRLTVT.

This clone was recorded once. The gene calls are TRBV30 and TRBJ2-1; 10 positions agree with TRBD2. Unmatched junction bases numbered 12, after V lost 3 bases and J lost 4 bases. The CDR3 extends over 17 amino acids. Germline V CDR1 and CDR2: GTSNPN, SVGIG (reference sequence). CDR3 in DNA: TGTGCCTGGAGGAGCCCGGTAGGGACTAGCGTATACAATGAGCAGTTCTTC. Its translation is CAWRSPVGTSVYNEQFF.

The V and J genes are TRBV15 and TRBJ2-7; 7 nucleotides align to TRBD2. CDR3 length: 14 amino acids. The V and J ends lost 5 bases and 7 bases, in that order; junction bases with no gene match: 11. The germline CDR1 and CDR2 sequences are LNHNV and YYDKDF (reference sequence). CDR3 nucleotides: TGTGCCACCAGCGCCGGGACTACCATAGGGGAGCAGTACTTC. It specifies CATSAGTTIGEQYF.

This clone was seen only a few times. This chain joins TRBV10-2 and TRBJ2-7; possibly TRBD1 for D (6 bases). Germline V CDR1 and CDR2: WSHSY, SAAADI. Between the trimmed V and J ends, which lost 5 bases and 6 bases, there was a span of 14 bases. CDR3 size: 13 residues. In DNA form, the CDR3 reads TGCGCCAGCAGTCCCTACAGGGATGGCGAGCAGTACTTC. This encodes CASSPYRDGEQYF.

CDR3 region: CSASARQVSTDTQYF. The DNA of the CDR3 is TGCAGTGCTAGTGCCAGACAAGTTAGCACAGATACGCAGTATTTT. This chain connects TRBV20-1 to TRBJ2-3; D is ambiguous. The V end was cut by 3 bases, the J end by 0 bases, with 13 bases between. Looked up from germline, CDR1 is DFQATT and CDR2 is SNEGSKA (reference sequence). CDR3 size: 15 residues.